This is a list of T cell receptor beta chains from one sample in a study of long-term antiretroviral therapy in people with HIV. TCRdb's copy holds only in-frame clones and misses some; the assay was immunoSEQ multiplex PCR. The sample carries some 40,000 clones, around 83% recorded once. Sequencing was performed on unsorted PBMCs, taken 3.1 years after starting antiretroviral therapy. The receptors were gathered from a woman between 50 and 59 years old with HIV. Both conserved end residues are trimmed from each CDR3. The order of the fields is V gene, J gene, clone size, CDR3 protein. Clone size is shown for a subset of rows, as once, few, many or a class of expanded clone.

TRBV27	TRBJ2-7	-	ASKNGLVGGEQY
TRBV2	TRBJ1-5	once	ASNLAPYNQPQH
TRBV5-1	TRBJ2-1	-	ASSRSGGSHNEQF
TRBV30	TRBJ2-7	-	AWRTPGTYEQY
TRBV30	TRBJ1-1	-	AWSVADNTEAF
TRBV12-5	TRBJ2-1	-	ASAPPGTLYNEQF
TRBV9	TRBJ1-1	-	ASSYRGFTEAF
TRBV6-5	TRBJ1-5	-	ASSPRPSSNQPQH
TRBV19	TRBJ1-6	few	ASSFHTGNSPLH
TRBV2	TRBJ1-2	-	ASSEALRRTGSQNYGYT
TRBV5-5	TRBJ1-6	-	ASSLVRGQGSPLH
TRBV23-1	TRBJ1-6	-	ASSPVDSGNSPLH
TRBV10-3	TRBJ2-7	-	AIGSGTVVRWDEQY
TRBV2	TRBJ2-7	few	ASRQTAYEQY
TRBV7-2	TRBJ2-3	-	ASSRGGRPLDTQY
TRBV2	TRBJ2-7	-	ASSGGTVSYEQY
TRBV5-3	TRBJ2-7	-	ARSFWGQG
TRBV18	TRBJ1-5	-	ASSPDRGGNQPQH
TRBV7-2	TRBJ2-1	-	ASSLEGRGYNEQF
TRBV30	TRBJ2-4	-	AWNDRGGTKNIQY
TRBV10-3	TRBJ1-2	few	AISESKVGYT
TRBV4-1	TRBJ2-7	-	ASSQDRGNHYEQY
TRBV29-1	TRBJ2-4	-	SVGGETRAKNIQY
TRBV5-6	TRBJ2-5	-	ASSVLGAVQETQY